This T cell receptor beta chain is from a study of blood T cell repertoires in COVID-19. For the study at large: Researchers got acute and convalescent COVID-19 samples from the United States, Italy and Spain. T cells, B-cell-depleted T cells, or PBMCs provided the cDNA or gDNA that served as material.

V lost 4 bases, J lost 6 bases, and 15 bases stayed unmatched. This CDR3 has 16 residues. Germline V gives CDR1 MRHNA, CDR2 SNTAGT. In the source study's methods: Cell counts per sample came from amplifying reference gene primers. This table comes from immunoSEQ multiplex PCR, and its TCRdb copy is limited to in-frame clones, with some not included. D and trimming were read from the DNA, whereas the V and J calls and clone size are those reported in that table. The sample holds under 20,000 clones, roughly nine tenths seen once. V usage is TRBV6-4 and J usage is TRBJ2-7; TRBD1 aligns across 7 bases. This receptor was obtained from a man in his 60s with active COVID-19. Sequencing used peripheral blood. In DNA form, the CDR3 reads TGTGCCAGCAGTGCCTCAAGGACAGGACTCTTAACCGAGCAGTACTTC. This sequence encodes CASSASRTGLLTEQYF.